These T cell receptor beta chains were read from a single sample in a study of CD8 T cells in Susac syndrome. TCRdb redid the calling of the immunoSEQ multiplex PCR reads with MiXCR, one entry per CDR3 protein. Altogether 250,000 to 300,000 distinct CDR3 sequences are present, about nine tenths being singletons, with the ten largest covering approximately 0.18%. The sequenced material came from CD8+ T cells from PBMCs. The source of these receptors is a human donor with multiple sclerosis. The CDR3 runs from the conserved cysteine through the conserved F or W. The order of the fields is V gene, D gene, J gene, clone size, CDR3 protein, CDR3 DNA. A D gene is named only where the DNA matches it firmly. Clone size is shown for a subset of rows, as once, few, many or a class of expanded clone.

TRBV30	TRBD2	TRBJ2-5	-	CAYTIAGDGQYF	TGTGCCTATACAATAGCGGGAGATGGGCAGTACTTC
TRBV6-5	-	TRBJ1-2	-	CASSPYRVGGYTF	TGTGCCAGCAGTCCATACAGGGTCGGCGGCTACACCTTC
TRBV7-8	TRBD1	TRBJ2-2	-	CATWDRNTGELFF	TGTGCCACCTGGGACAGAAACACCGGGGAGCTGTTTTTT
TRBV2	TRBD1	TRBJ1-4	-	CASSGLTTGILGEKLFF	TGTGCCAGCAGTGGGCTGACGACAGGGATTTTAGGCGAAAAACTGTTTTTT
TRBV12-3/TRBV12-4	TRBD1	TRBJ2-1	few	CASSPTGGNEQFF	TGTGCCAGCAGCCCGACAGGGGGCAATGAGCAGTTCTTC
TRBV6-1	TRBD2	TRBJ2-1	-	CASSVASGDYNEQFF	TGTGCCAGCAGTGTAGCTAGCGGGGACTACAATGAGCAGTTCTTC
TRBV30	-	TRBJ1-1	-	CAWDRIMNTEAFF	TGTGCCTGGGACCGAATCATGAACACTGAAGCTTTCTTT
TRBV6-1	-	TRBJ1-2	-	CASSSGTILANYGYTF	TGTGCCAGCAGCTCCGGGACCATTTTAGCTAACTATGGCTACACCTTC
TRBV15	TRBD1	TRBJ1-5	-	CATSPRTGPNQPQHF	TGTGCCACCAGCCCCAGGACAGGGCCCAATCAGCCCCAGCATTTT
TRBV6-5	-	TRBJ2-7	-	CASSYQTGELVYEQYF	TGTGCCAGCAGTTACCAAACGGGAGAGTTGGTCTACGAGCAGTACTTC
TRBV12-3/TRBV12-4	-	TRBJ2-5	-	CASSESWEETQYF	TGTGCCAGCAGTGAGAGCTGGGAAGAGACCCAGTACTTC
TRBV20-1	-	TRBJ2-2	once	CSAPQANTGELFF	TGCAGTGCTCCCCAAGCGAACACCGGGGAGCTGTTTTTT
TRBV20-1	TRBD1	TRBJ2-2	-	CSARTTGTGYSGELFF	TGCAGTGCTAGAACCACCGGGACAGGGTATTCCGGGGAGCTGTTTTTT
TRBV7-6	TRBD2	TRBJ2-2	-	CASSRLVGAGDLANTGELFF	TGTGCCAGCAGCCGCTTGGTTGGAGCGGGGGACCTTGCGAACACCGGGGAGCTGTTTTTT
TRBV6-5	-	TRBJ1-1	-	CASTRGLGDTEAFF	TGTGCCAGCACCCGGGGGTTGGGGGACACTGAAGCTTTCTTT
TRBV19	-	TRBJ1-1	-	CASGAPPTEAFF	TGTGCCAGTGGGGCCCCGCCGACGGAAGCTTTCTTT
TRBV20-1	TRBD2	TRBJ2-1	-	CSADNSGGRSNEQFF	TGCAGTGCTGACAATAGCGGCGGGAGATCTAATGAGCAGTTCTTC
TRBV2	-	TRBJ2-7	-	CASSIARADYEQYF	TGTGCCAGCAGTATAGCTCGAGCAGATTACGAGCAGTACTTC
TRBV20-1	-	TRBJ2-1	-	CSARDMAAGSYNEQFF	TGCAGTGCTAGAGATATGGCAGCCGGCTCCTACAATGAGCAGTTCTTC
TRBV5-4	-	TRBJ1-1	-	CASSLAAGSLEAFF	TGTGCCAGCAGCTTGGCGGCAGGGTCCCTTGAAGCTTTCTTT
TRBV19	-	TRBJ1-1	once	CASRTPAEAFF	TGTGCCAGCAGGACCCCTGCTGAAGCTTTCTTT
TRBV2	TRBD2	TRBJ2-3	once	CATGPGLAKYF	TGTGCCACCGGACCGGGACTAGCGAAGTATTTT
TRBV19	-	TRBJ2-7	once	CASSIGYGTAYEQYF	TGTGCCAGTAGTATAGGTTACGGGACCGCCTACGAGCAGTACTTC
TRBV15	TRBD2	TRBJ2-1	-	CATSVGLAGGPSFYNEQFF	TGTGCCACCAGCGTCGGTCTAGCGGGGGGTCCAAGTTTCTACAATGAGCAGTTCTTC
TRBV7-9	TRBD2	TRBJ2-5	-	CASSLTSGYSQETQYF	TGTGCCAGCAGCTTAACTAGCGGATATTCCCAAGAGACCCAGTACTTC
TRBV6-2/TRBV6-3	-	TRBJ2-7	-	CASSPAKFSSEQYF	TGTGCCAGCAGCCCCGCCAAGTTCTCGTCCGAGCAGTACTTC
TRBV4-3	-	TRBJ2-1	-	CASSQERLVVNEQFF	TGCGCCAGCAGCCAAGAAAGGCTAGTAGTGAATGAGCAGTTCTTC
TRBV19	TRBD2	TRBJ2-1	-	CASSQTSGGYNEQFF	TGTGCCAGTAGCCAGACTAGCGGGGGATACAATGAGCAGTTCTTC
TRBV28	TRBD1	TRBJ1-5	-	CASSYFRDRNNQPQHF	TGTGCCAGCAGCTATTTTCGGGACAGAAATAATCAGCCCCAGCATTTT
TRBV20-1	TRBD2	TRBJ2-1	once	CSARDLLAGENEQFF	TGCAGTGCTAGAGATCTCCTAGCGGGGGAGAATGAGCAGTTCTTC
TRBV20-1	TRBD1	TRBJ2-7	-	CSARDDRGAYYEQYF	TGCAGTGCTAGAGACGACAGGGGAGCTTACTACGAGCAGTACTTC
TRBV7-2	TRBD2	TRBJ2-7	-	CASSLPPGSGMSSYEQYF	TGTGCCAGCAGCTTACCACCTGGGAGCGGGATGAGCTCCTACGAGCAGTACTTC